This is a list of T cell receptor beta chains from one sample in a study of T cells in Graves' hyperthyroidism and ophthalmopathy. Each CDR3 protein gets one entry after TCRdb re-called the multiplex PCR reads with MiXCR. Of 400,000 or so distinct CDR3 sequences in the sample, approximately 16% were seen once. Input material: blood. The receptors were sampled from a woman aged 55 to 70 with Graves' ophthalmopathy. CDR3s include the opening cysteine and the closing phenylalanine or tryptophan. The order of the fields is J gene, D gene, clone size, V gene, CDR3 DNA, CDR3 protein. A D gene is named only where the DNA matches it firmly. Clone size is given for some rows only: seen once, a few or many times, or a class if the clone is expanded.

J gene: TRBJ2-3
D gene: -
clone size: many
V gene: TRBV27
CDR3 DNA: TGTGCCAGCAGTGGAGGCCCCCAACGGGCAGATACGCAGTATTTT
CDR3 protein: CASSGGPQRADTQYF

J gene: TRBJ2-1
D gene: TRBD2
clone size: many
V gene: TRBV19
CDR3 DNA: TGTGCCAGTAGCGTAGCGGGTGGTATACAAAGGCATGAGCAGTTCTTC
CDR3 protein: CASSVAGGIQRHEQFF

J gene: TRBJ2-1
D gene: TRBD1
clone size: -
V gene: TRBV20-1
CDR3 DNA: TGCAGTGCTAGAGAAGGGACAGCCGACAATGAGCAGTTCTTC
CDR3 protein: CSAREGTADNEQFF

J gene: TRBJ2-7
D gene: -
clone size: -
V gene: TRBV9
CDR3 DNA: TGTGCCAGCAGCGAGGCCCCCACAGGGACCGAGCAGTACTTC
CDR3 protein: CASSEAPTGTEQYF

J gene: TRBJ2-7
D gene: -
clone size: many
V gene: TRBV3-1
CDR3 DNA: TGTGCCAGCAGCCAAGTAGGGGCCAGCTCCTACGAGCAGTACTTC
CDR3 protein: CASSQVGASSYEQYF

J gene: TRBJ2-6
D gene: -
clone size: -
V gene: TRBV5-1
CDR3 DNA: TGCGCCAGCACGTCAGTCCCACACTCTGGGGCCAACGTCCTGACTTTC
CDR3 protein: CASTSVPHSGANVLTF

J gene: TRBJ2-7
D gene: -
clone size: -
V gene: TRBV6-1
CDR3 DNA: TGTGCCACTCGGGACTGGTCCTCCTACGAGCAGTACTTC
CDR3 protein: CATRDWSSYEQYF

J gene: TRBJ2-2
D gene: TRBD2
clone size: once
V gene: TRBV5-1
CDR3 DNA: TGCGCCAGCGGCTTTCATGCGGGAGGGCCGTCCGGGGAGCTGTTTTTT
CDR3 protein: CASGFHAGGPSGELFF

J gene: TRBJ1-5
D gene: TRBD1
clone size: many
V gene: TRBV10-1
CDR3 DNA: TGCGCCAGAAGACAGGGGGCGAGGGGTCAGCCCCAGCATTTT
CDR3 protein: CARRQGARGQPQHF

J gene: TRBJ2-5
D gene: TRBD2
clone size: many
V gene: TRBV3-1
CDR3 DNA: TGTGCCAGCAGTCAGCGGGAGGGCTTCGAGACCCAGTACTTC
CDR3 protein: CASSQREGFETQYF

J gene: TRBJ1-1
D gene: TRBD1
clone size: many
V gene: TRBV5-1
CDR3 DNA: TGCGCCAGCAGCTTGGGACCGGGACAGGTGATGAACACTGAAGCTTTCTTT
CDR3 protein: CASSLGPGQVMNTEAFF

J gene: TRBJ2-5
D gene: TRBD1
clone size: many
V gene: TRBV3-1
CDR3 DNA: TGTGCCAGCAGCCAAGAGGGACAGACGAAAGAGACCCAGTACTTC
CDR3 protein: CASSQEGQTKETQYF

J gene: TRBJ1-5
D gene: -
clone size: many
V gene: TRBV6-1
CDR3 DNA: TGTGCCAGCAGTGTGGGGTCCCGACAGCCCCAGCATTTT
CDR3 protein: CASSVGSRQPQHF

J gene: TRBJ2-7
D gene: TRBD2
clone size: -
V gene: TRBV27
CDR3 DNA: TGTGCCAGCAGTTTATTCGCTGGCGGGAGCAATCACGAGCAGTACTTC
CDR3 protein: CASSLFAGGSNHEQYF

J gene: TRBJ1-1
D gene: TRBD1
clone size: few
V gene: TRBV28
CDR3 DNA: TGTGCCAGCACCTCAGGGGGGATGAACACTGAAGCTTTCTTT
CDR3 protein: CASTSGGMNTEAFF

J gene: TRBJ2-1
D gene: -
clone size: many
V gene: TRBV3-1
CDR3 DNA: TGTGCCAGCAGCCAAGCCAGTAGCGATGAGCAGTTCTTC
CDR3 protein: CASSQASSDEQFF

J gene: TRBJ2-2
D gene: -
clone size: many
V gene: TRBV30
CDR3 DNA: TGTGCCTGGAGTGTACGTGTCGGGATGAACACCGGGGAGCTGTTTTTT
CDR3 protein: CAWSVRVGMNTGELFF

J gene: TRBJ2-1
D gene: TRBD2
clone size: -
V gene: TRBV5-1
CDR3 DNA: TGCGCCAGCAGAGAGGGACTAGCGGGAGCTTACAATGAGCAGTTCTTC
CDR3 protein: CASREGLAGAYNEQFF

J gene: TRBJ2-1
D gene: -
clone size: many
V gene: TRBV11-2
CDR3 DNA: TGTGCCAGCACCCCTGGGGGAGTCCCCTACAATGAGCAGTTCTTC
CDR3 protein: CASTPGGVPYNEQFF

J gene: TRBJ1-1
D gene: -
clone size: many
V gene: TRBV12-3/TRBV12-4
CDR3 DNA: TGTGCCAGCAGTACCGGGAGACCTGAAGCTTTCTTT
CDR3 protein: CASSTGRPEAFF